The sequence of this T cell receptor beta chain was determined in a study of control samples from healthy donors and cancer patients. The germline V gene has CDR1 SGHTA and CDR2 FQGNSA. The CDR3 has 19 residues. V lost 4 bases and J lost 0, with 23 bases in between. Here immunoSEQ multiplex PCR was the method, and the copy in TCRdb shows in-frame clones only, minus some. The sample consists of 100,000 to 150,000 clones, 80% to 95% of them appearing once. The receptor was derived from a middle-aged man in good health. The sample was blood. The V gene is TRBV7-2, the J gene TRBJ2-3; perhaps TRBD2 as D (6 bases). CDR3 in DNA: TGTGCCAGCAGCTCCTTCGAATGGGTAGCGGCCACTAGCACAGATACGCAGTATTTT. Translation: CASSSFEWVAATSTDTQYF.